The T cell receptor beta chain under discussion was sequenced for a study of memory CD4+ T cells and cytomegalovirus serostatus. Whole-study results and caveats: Suggested: most of the CMV-linked TCR signature lies in CD4+ memory cells.

The CDR3 covers 17 residues. V shed 10 bases and J shed 2 bases, with 24 bases lying between them. CDR1 is SGHKS and CDR2 is YYEKEE in the germline V gene (reference sequence). Notes on this clone: Its antigen is currently unknown.

Profiling relied on immunoSEQ multiplex PCR, and the TCRdb table lists in-frame clones only, not all of them. This sample carries some 52,000 clones, about 73% of them seen once, and the ten largest clones take under 1%. The sort gate was single viable CD3+CD4+CD8-CD45RO+ cells for memory CD4+ T cells. The origin of this receptor is an adult in good health and CMV-seronegative. Specimen: memory CD4+ T cells from blood. The chain joins TRBV5-5 to TRBJ2-2; D is perhaps TRBD1 or TRBD2 (7 bases each). The CDR3 region has the DNA TGTGCCGGCCGGGTCAGGGGGGGCGGTGGAAACACCGGGGAGCTGTTTTTT. Translating it yields CAGRVRGGGGNTGELFF.